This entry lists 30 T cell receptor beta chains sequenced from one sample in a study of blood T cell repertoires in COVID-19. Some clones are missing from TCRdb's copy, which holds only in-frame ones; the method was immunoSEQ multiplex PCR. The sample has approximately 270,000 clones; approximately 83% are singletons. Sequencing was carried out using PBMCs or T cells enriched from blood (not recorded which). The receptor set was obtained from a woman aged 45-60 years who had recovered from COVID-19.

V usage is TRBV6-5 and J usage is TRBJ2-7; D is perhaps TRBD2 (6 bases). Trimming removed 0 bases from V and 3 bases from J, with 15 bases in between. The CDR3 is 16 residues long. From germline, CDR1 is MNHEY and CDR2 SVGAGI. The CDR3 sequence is CASSYSKGTYYYEQYF. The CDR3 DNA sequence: TGTGCCAGCAGTTACTCAAAGGGGACTTACTACTACGAGCAGTACTTC.

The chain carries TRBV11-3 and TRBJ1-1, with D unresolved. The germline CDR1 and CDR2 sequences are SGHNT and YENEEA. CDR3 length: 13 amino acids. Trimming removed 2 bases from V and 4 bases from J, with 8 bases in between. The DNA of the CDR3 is TGTGCCAGCAGCTTAATGGGGAGCACTGAAGCTTTCTTT. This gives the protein CASSLMGSTEAFF.

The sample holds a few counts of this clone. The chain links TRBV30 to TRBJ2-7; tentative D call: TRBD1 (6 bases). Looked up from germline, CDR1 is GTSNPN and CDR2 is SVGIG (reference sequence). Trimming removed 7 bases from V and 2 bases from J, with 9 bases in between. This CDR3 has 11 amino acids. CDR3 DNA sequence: TGTGCCTCTGGACAGCCCTACGAGCAGTACTTC. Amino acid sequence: CASGQPYEQYF.

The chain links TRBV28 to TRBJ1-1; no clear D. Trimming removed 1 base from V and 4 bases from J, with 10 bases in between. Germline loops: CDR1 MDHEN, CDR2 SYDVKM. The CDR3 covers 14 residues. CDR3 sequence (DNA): TGTGCCAGCAGTTTATCAATTACGAGCACTGAAGCTTTCTTT. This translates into CASSLSITSTEAFF.

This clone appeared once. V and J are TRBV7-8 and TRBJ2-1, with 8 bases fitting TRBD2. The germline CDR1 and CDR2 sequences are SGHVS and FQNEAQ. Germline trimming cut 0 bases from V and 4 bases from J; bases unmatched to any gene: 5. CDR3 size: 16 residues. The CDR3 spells CASSLAGLEWYNEQFF. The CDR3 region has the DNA TGTGCCAGCAGCTTAGCGGGACTAGAGTGGTACAATGAGCAGTTCTTC. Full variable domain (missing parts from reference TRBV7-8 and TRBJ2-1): GAGVSQSPRYKVAKRGQDVALRCDPISGHVSLFWYQQALGQGPEFLTYFQNEAQLDKSGLPSDRFFAERPEGSVSTLKIQRTQQEDSAVYLCASSLAGLEWYNEQFFGPGTRLTVL.

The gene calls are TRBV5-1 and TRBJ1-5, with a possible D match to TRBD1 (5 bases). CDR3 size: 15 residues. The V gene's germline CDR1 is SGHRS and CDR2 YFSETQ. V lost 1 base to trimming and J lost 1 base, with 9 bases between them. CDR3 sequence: CASSLHGGSNQPQHF. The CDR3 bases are TGCGCCAGCAGCTTGCATGGGGGGAGCAATCAGCCCCAGCATTTT.

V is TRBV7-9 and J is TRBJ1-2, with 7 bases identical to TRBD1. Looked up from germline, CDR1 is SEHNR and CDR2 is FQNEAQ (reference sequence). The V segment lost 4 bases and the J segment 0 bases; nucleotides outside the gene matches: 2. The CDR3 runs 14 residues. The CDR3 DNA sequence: TGTGCCAGCAGCTCCGGACAGGCTAACTATGGCTACACCTTC. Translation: CASSSGQANYGYTF.

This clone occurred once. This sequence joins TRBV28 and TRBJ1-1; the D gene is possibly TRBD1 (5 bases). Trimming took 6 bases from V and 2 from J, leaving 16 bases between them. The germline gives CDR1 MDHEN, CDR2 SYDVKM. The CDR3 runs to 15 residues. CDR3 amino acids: CASREAGGANTEAFF. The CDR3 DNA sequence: TGTGCCAGCAGAGAAGCAGGCGGGGCTAACACTGAAGCTTTCTTT. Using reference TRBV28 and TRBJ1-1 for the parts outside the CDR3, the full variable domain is DVKVTQSSRYLVKRTGEKVFLECVQDMDHENMFWYRQDPGLGLRLIYFSYDVKMKEKGDIPEGYSVSREKKERFSLILESASTNQTSMYLCASREAGGANTEAFFGQGTRLTVV.

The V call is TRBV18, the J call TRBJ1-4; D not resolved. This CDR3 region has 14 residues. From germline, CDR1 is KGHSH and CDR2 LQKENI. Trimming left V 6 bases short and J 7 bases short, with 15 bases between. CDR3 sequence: CASSQNSGGEKLFF. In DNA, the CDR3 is TGTGCCAGCTCTCAAAACTCGGGAGGTGAAAAACTGTTTTTT.

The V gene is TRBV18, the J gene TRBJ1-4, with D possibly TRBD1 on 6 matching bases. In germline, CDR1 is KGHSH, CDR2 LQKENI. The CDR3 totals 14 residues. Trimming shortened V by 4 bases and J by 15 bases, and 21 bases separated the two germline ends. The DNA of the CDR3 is TGTGCCAGCTCACTCTATGGGGCTGACAGGACAATGTTTTTT. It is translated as CASSLYGADRTMFF. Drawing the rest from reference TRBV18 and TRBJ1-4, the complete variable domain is NAGVMQNPRHLVRRRGQEARLRCSPMKGHSHVYWYRQLPEEGLKFMVYLQKENIIDESGMPKERFSAEFPKEGPSILRIQQVVRGDSAAYFCASSLYGADRTMFFGSGTQLSVL.

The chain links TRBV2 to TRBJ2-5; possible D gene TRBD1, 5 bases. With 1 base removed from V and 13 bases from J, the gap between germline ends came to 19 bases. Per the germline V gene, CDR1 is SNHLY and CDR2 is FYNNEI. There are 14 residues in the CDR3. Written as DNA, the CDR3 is TGTGCCAGCAGTGAAGGGAGAAGGGGCCCCAGGTGGTACTTC. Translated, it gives CASSEGRRGPRWYF.

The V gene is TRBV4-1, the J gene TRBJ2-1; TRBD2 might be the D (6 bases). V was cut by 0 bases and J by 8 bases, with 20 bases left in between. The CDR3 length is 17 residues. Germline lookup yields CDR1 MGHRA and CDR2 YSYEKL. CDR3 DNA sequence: TGCGCCAGCAGCCAAGATGTGAGGCTAGCGTGGGGCCATGAGCAGTTCTTC. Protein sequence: CASSQDVRLAWGHEQFF.

CDR3 region: CSVGLANYGYTF. CDR3 in DNA: TGCAGCGTTGGGTTAGCGAACTATGGCTACACCTTC. J is TRBJ1-2 and V is TRBV29-1, with D uncertain. This CDR3 has 12 residues. V gave up 4 bases and J gave up 2 bases, with 8 bases separating them. Germline CDR1 is SQVTM and CDR2 is ANQGSEA.

CDR3 coding DNA: TGTGCCAGCAGCGTAGGAGGGGACACCTGGTATGGCTACACCTTC. This sequence encodes CASSVGGDTWYGYTF. The rearrangement links TRBV9 to TRBJ1-2, with D possibly being TRBD1 (6 bases). The CDR3 consists of 15 residues. CDR1 SGDLS and CDR2 YYNGEE come from the germline V gene. V shed 0 bases and J shed 5 bases, with 14 bases lying between them.

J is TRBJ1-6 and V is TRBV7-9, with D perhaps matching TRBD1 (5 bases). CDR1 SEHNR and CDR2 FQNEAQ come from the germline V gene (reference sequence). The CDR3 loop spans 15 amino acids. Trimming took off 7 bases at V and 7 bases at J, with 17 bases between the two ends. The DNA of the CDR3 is TGTGCCAGCACCCCCCCTGGCGGGGGGAATTCACCCCTCCACTTT. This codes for CASTPPGGGNSPLHF.

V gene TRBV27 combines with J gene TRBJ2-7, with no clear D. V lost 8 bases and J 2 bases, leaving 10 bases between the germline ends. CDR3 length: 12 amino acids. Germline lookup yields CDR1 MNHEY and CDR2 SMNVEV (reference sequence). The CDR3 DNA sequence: TGTGCCAGCCACGACACCCCCTACGAGCAGTACTTC. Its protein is CASHDTPYEQYF.

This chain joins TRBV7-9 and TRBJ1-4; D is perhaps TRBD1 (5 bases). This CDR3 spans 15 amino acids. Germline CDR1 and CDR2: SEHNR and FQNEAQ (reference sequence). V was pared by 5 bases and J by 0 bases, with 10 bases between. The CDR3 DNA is TGTGCCAGCAGCCTCGACAGAGCAACTAATGAAAAACTGTTTTTT. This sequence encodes CASSLDRATNEKLFF. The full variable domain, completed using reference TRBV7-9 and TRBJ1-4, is DTGVSQNPRHKITKRGQNVTFRCDPISEHNRLYWYRQTLGQGPEFLTYFQNEAQLEKSRLLSDRFSAERPKGSFSTLEIQRTEQGDSAMYLCASSLDRATNEKLFFGSGTQLSVL.

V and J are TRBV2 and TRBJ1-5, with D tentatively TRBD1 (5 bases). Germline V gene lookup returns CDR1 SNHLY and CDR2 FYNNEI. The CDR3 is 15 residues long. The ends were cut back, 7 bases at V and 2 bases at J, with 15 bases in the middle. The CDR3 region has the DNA TGTGCCAGCAAGAGAGGCGGGACTGGCAATCAGCCCCAGCATTTT. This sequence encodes CASKRGGTGNQPQHF.

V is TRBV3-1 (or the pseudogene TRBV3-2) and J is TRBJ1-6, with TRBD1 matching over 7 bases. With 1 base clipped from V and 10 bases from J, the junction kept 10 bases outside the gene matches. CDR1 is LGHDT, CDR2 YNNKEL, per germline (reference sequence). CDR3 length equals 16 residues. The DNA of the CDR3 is TGTGCCAGCAGCCAAGCAGGACAGGTTGTTCTCTCACCCCTCCACTTT. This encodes CASSQAGQVVLSPLHF.

For the CDR3, the DNA is TGTGCCACCAGCAGAGATCGGGGGGAATACAATGAGCAGTTCTTC. This codes for CATSRDRGEYNEQFF. This chain uses TRBV15 with TRBJ2-1; 7 nucleotides align to TRBD2. This CDR3 spans 15 amino acids. Germline lookup yields CDR1 LNHNV and CDR2 YYDKDF (reference sequence). J lost 4 bases, V lost 0 bases, and 3 bases had no gene match.

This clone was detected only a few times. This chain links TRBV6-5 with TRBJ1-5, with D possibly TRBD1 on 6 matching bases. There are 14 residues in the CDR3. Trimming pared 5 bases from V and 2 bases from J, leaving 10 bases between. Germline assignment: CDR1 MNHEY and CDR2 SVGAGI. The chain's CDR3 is CASSRGARNQPQHF. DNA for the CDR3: TGTGCCAGCAGTCGGGGGGCTCGCAATCAGCCCCAGCATTTT.

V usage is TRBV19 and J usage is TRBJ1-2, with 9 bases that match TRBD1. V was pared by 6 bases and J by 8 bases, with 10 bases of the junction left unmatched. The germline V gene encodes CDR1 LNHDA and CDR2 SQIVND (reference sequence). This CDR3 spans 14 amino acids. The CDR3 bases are TGTGCCAGTAGCCGGGACAGGGCTCAAGGGGGCTACACCTTC. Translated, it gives CASSRDRAQGGYTF.

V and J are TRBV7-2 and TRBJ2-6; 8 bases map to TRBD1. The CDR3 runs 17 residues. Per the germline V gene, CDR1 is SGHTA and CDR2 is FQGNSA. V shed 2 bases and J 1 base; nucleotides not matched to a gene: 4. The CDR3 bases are TGTGCCAGCAGCTTATCAGGGGGCACTTCTGGGGCCAACGTCCTGACTTTC. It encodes CASSLSGGTSGANVLTF.

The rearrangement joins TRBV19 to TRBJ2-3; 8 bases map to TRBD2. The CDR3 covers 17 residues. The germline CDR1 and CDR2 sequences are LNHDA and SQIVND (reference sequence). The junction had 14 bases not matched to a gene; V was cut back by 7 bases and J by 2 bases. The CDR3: CASTPGGVMTLTDTQYF. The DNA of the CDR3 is TGTGCCAGTACCCCCGGGGGGGTGATGACCCTCACAGATACGCAGTATTTT. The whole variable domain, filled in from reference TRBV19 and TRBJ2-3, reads DGGITQSPKYLFRKEGQNVTLSCEQNLNHDAMYWYRQDPGQGLRLIYYSQIVNDFQKGDIAEGYSVSREKKESFPLTVTSAQKNPTAFYLCASTPGGVMTLTDTQYFGPGTRLTVL.

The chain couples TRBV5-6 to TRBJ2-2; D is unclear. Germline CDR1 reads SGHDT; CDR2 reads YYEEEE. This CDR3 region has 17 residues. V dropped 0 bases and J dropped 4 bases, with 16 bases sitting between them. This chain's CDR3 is CASSLGVIQALTGELFF. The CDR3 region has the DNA TGTGCCAGCAGCTTGGGGGTTATTCAGGCCCTCACCGGGGAGCTGTTTTTT. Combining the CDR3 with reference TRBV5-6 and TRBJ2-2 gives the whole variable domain DAGVTQSPTHLIKTRGQQVTLRCSPKSGHDTVSWYQQALGQGPQFIFQYYEEEERQRGNFPDRFSGHQFPNYSSELNVNALLLGDSALYLCASSLGVIQALTGELFFGEGSRLTVL.

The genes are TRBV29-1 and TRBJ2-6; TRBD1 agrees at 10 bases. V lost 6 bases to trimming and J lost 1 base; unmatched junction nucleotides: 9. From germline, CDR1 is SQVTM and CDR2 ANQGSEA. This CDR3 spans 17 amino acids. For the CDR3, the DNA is TGCAGCGTCCCCCGACAGGGGGCTGTTTCTGGGGCCAACGTCCTGACTTTC. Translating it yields CSVPRQGAVSGANVLTF.

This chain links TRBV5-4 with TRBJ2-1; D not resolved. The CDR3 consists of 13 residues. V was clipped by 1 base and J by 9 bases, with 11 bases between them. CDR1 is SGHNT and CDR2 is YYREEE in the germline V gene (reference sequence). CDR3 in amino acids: CASSLSSEGEQFF. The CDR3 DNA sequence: TGTGCCAGCAGCTTGTCGAGCGAAGGTGAGCAGTTCTTC. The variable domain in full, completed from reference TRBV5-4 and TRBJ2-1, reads ETGVTQSPTHLIKTRGQQVTLRCSSQSGHNTVSWYQQALGQGPQFIFQYYREEENGRGNFPPRFSGLQFPNYSSELNVNALELDDSALYLCASSLSSEGEQFFGPGTRLTVL.

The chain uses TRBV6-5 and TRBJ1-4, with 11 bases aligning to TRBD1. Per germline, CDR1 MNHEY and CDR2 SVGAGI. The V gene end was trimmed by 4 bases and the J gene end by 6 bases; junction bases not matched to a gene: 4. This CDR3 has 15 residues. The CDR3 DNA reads TGTGCCAGCAGTTTTGGGACAGGGGGTGATGAAAAACTGTTTTTT. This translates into CASSFGTGGDEKLFF.

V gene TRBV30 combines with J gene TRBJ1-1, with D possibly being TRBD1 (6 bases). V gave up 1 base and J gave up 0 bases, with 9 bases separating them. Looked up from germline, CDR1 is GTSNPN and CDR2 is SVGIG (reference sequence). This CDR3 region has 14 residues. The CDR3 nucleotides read TGTGCCTGGAGTGAGGGGGGGGTGAACACTGAAGCTTTCTTT. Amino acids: CAWSEGGVNTEAFF.

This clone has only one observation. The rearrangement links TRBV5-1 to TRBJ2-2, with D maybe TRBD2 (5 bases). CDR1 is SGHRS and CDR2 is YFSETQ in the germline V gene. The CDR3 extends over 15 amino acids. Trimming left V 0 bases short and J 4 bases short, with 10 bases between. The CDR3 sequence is CASSLVGVGTGELFF. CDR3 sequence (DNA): TGCGCCAGCAGCTTGGTGGGAGTAGGCACCGGGGAGCTGTTTTTT.